The text below deals with one TCR beta chain. The antigen is undetermined. These data are taken from a study of T cell responses to AZD1222 COVID-19 vaccine. Study results and limitations: White British ancestry dominated among donors, who included more females, and clonal diversity was possibly underestimated. Two AZD1222 doses significantly raised spike-specific TCR breadth and depth over controls.

Clones were sequenced by immunoSEQ multiplex PCR, and TCRdb holds only the in-frame ones, with some missing. There are around 150,000 clones in the sample; under 95% occur only once, and about 1.5% lies in the top ten. V was cut by 4 bases and J by 5 bases, with 14 bases left in between. This CDR3 has 15 residues. The germline gives CDR1 SGHTA, CDR2 FQGTGA. The TCR comes from an adult in good health. Sequencing was performed on peripheral blood, taken on day 0 of AZD1222 vaccination. The gene calls are TRBV7-3 and TRBJ2-2; perhaps TRBD2 as D (5 bases). In DNA form, the CDR3 reads TGTGCCAGCAGCTCCCGGGGAAAAGAGACCGGGGAGCTGTTTTTT. Its protein product is CASSSRGKETGELFF. The whole variable domain, remainder taken from reference TRBV7-3 and TRBJ2-2, is GAGVSQTPSNKVTEKGKYVELRCDPISGHTALYWYRQSLGQGPEFLIYFQGTGAADDSGLPNDRFFAVRPEGSVSTLKIQRTERGDSAVYLCASSSRGKETGELFFGEGSRLTVL.